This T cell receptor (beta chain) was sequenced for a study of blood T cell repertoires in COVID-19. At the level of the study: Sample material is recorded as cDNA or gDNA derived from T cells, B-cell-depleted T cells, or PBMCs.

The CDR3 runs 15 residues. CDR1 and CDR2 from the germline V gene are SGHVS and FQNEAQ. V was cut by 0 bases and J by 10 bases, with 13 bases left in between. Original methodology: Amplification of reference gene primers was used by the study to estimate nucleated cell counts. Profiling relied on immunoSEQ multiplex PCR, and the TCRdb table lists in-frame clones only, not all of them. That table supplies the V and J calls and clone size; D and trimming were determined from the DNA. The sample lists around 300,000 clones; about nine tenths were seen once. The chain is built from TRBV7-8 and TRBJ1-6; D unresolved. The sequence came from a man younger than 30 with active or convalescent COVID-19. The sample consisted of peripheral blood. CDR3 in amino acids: CASSLAPTLGSPLHF. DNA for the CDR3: TGTGCCAGCAGCTTAGCGCCTACATTGGGCTCACCCCTCCACTTT.